These 3 T cell receptor beta chains originate from one sample sequenced in a study of cytomegalovirus exposure and HLA in healthy donors. The PCR employed 60 Vbeta primers together with 13 Jbeta primers. Clones were read by immunoSEQ multiplex PCR, and TCRdb kept only the in-frame ones, dropping some. This table has 200,000 to 300,000 clones, approximately 85% appearing once. Sequenced sample: PBMCs. The receptor set was obtained from a woman between 40 and 55 years old in good health and CMV-seropositive.

The chain recombines TRBV7-2 with TRBJ1-2; maybe TRBD1 (5 bases). From germline, CDR1 is SGHTA and CDR2 FQGNSA. Trimming left V 3 bases short and J 4 bases short, with 6 bases between. This CDR3 is 12 amino acids long. The CDR3 DNA is TGTGCCAGCAGCTTCGACAGCTATGGCTACACCTTC. This gives the protein CASSFDSYGYTF. Complete variable domain (other parts from reference TRBV7-2 and TRBJ1-2): GAGVSQSPSNKVTEKGKDVELRCDPISGHTALYWYRQSLGQGLEFLIYFQGNSAPDKSGLPSDRFSAERTGGSVSTLTIQRTQQEDSAVYLCASSFDSYGYTFGSGTRLTVV.

The chain is built from TRBV11-2 and TRBJ2-7; a weak D match, TRBD1 (5 bases). Germline CDR1 reads SGHAT; CDR2 reads FQNNGV. V was clipped by 0 bases and J by 2 bases, with 11 bases between them. The CDR3 is 15 residues long. CDR3 residues: CASSLEAGPTYEQYF. The CDR3 DNA is TGTGCCAGCAGCTTAGAGGCAGGGCCCACCTACGAGCAGTACTTC. The variable domain in full, with the rest retrieved from reference TRBV11-2 and TRBJ2-7, is EAGVAQSPRYKIIEKRQSVAFWCNPISGHATLYWYQQILGQGPKLLIQFQNNGVVDDSQLPKDRFSAERLKGVDSTLKIQPAKLEDSAVYLCASSLEAGPTYEQYFGPGTRLTVT.

This chain connects TRBV5-4 to TRBJ1-1, with D perhaps TRBD1 (6 bases). CDR3 length: 14 residues. Germline CDR1 SGHNT, CDR2 YYREEE (reference sequence). Trimming cost V 6 bases and J 5 bases, with 17 bases left between them. DNA for the CDR3: TGTGCCAGCACTCCCGGGGGGGCGAGGACTGAAGCTTTCTTT. Amino acid sequence: CASTPGGARTEAFF.